Described below is a single TCR beta chain sequence and its context. The time point is: newly diagnosed GD, antithyroid drugs for less than 3 months. RNA extracted from PBMCs served as the sequencing template. The data were taken from a study of regulatory T cells in long-lasting Graves disease. Building of the TCR beta libraries involved iRepertoire HTBI primers and Arm-PCR of CDR3 regions. Each CDR3 protein is one row after TCRdb ran MiXCR on the multiplex PCR reads. The data contain some 460,000 distinct CDR3 sequences, about a sixth of them singletons. These records were also assigned to another study, of T cells in Graves' hyperthyroidism and ophthalmopathy.

The input for sequencing was peripheral blood mononuclear cells (PBMCs), taken at new diagnosis, from a patient treated with antithyroid drugs. The clonotype originates from a man between 35 and 55 years old with Graves disease.

DNA of the CDR3: TGTGCCAGCAGCCTAGCGGGAGTAGCCCCCTACGAGCAGTACTTC. Amino acids: CASSLAGVAPYEQYF. The genes are TRBV9 and TRBJ2-7, with TRBD2 matching over 10 bases. V lost 4 bases and J lost 2; bases outside the gene matches: 6. Germline CDR1 is SGDLS and CDR2 is YYNGEE. The CDR3 sequence is 15 residues long.